The clone carrying this T cell receptor beta chain was counted once. Its matching antigen is unknown. Germline loops: CDR1 SGHNT, CDR2 YYREEE (reference sequence). The length of the CDR3 is 18 residues. Once extracted for a subset, genomic DNA was divided evenly among several immunoSEQ plates. Only in-frame clones appear in the TCRdb table, and some are missing; sequencing was by immunoSEQ multiplex PCR. The sample records about 2.4 million clones, approximately 93% being singletons. The data stem from a study of shared clonotypes between healthy human individuals. Study-wide context: Three plates were used per donor for CD4 naive, three for CD4 memory, two for CD8 naive and one for CD8 memory.

Study results and caveats: Naive CD4 clonotypes were shared across a handful of donors at roughly 5.3%.

The sequenced sample consisted of naive CD4+ T cells from PBMCs. Subset described: CD45RA+ positively selected. The source of this sequence is a man aged 18 to 29 in good health. Some clones in this sample may be carry-over from other donors' samples. This chain links TRBV5-4 with TRBJ2-3, with 11 bases matching TRBD2. CDR3 DNA sequence: TGTGGCACCGGGGGTAGGACTAGCGGGTCGAGAACCACAGATACGCAGTATTTT. Translating gives CGTGGRTSGSRTTDTQYF.